These T cell receptor beta chains were read from a single sample in a study of cytomegalovirus exposure and HLA in healthy donors. Only in-frame clones appear in the TCRdb table, and some are missing; sequencing was by immunoSEQ multiplex PCR. The data hold under 200,000 clones, with roughly 65% observed a single time. Sequencing used PBMCs. These receptors came from a woman between 18 and 29 years old in good health and CMV-seropositive. CDR3s include the opening cysteine and the closing phenylalanine or tryptophan. Fields, in order: J gene, D gene, clone size, V gene, CDR3 protein, CDR3 DNA. A D gene is named only where the DNA matches it firmly. Only part of the rows carry a size: once, few, many, or a class if the clone is expanded.

TRBJ2-7 | - | once | TRBV5-6 | CASSQGASSSYEQYF | TGTGCCAGCAGCCAAGGGGCATCTTCTTCCTACGAGCAGTACTTC
TRBJ2-3 | TRBD2 | - | TRBV27 | CASSLLRTSGTDTQYF | TGTGCCAGCAGTTTATTAAGGACTAGCGGCACAGATACGCAGTATTTT
TRBJ2-2 | - | few | TRBV27 | CASSLSGELFF | TGTGCCAGCAGTTTGAGCGGGGAGCTGTTTTTT
TRBJ1-1 | - | few | TRBV19 | CASSINVRLGLNTEAFF | TGTGCCAGTAGTATCAATGTGCGACTTGGCTTGAACACTGAAGCTTTCTTT
TRBJ1-4 | - | few | TRBV30 | CAWRSRGGDNEKLFF | TGTGCCTGGAGGTCTAGGGGGGGGGATAATGAAAAACTGTTTTTT
TRBJ1-4 | - | - | TRBV5-1 | CASGPQGGNEKLFF | TGCGCCAGCGGACCACAGGGTGGCAATGAAAAACTGTTTTTT
TRBJ1-1 | TRBD1 | - | TRBV6-4 | CASSDSYRGTEAFF | TGTGCCAGCAGTGACTCGTACAGGGGGACTGAAGCTTTCTTT
TRBJ2-7 | - | - | TRBV29-1 | CSVEDGSYEQYF | TGCAGCGTTGAAGATGGCAGTTACGAGCAGTACTTC
TRBJ2-5 | - | - | TRBV19 | CASTPSGGQETQYF | TGTGCCAGTACCCCCTCCGGGGGACAAGAGACCCAGTACTTC
TRBJ1-4 | - | - | TRBV18 | CASSEGHRNEKLFF | TGTGCCAGCTCCGAGGGACACCGTAATGAAAAACTGTTTTTT
TRBJ2-1 | TRBD2 | once | TRBV27 | CASSSDTSGSYNEQFF | TGTGCCAGCAGTTCCGATACTAGCGGCAGCTACAATGAGCAGTTCTTC
TRBJ1-4 | - | - | TRBV13 | CASSLAGRGGEKLFF | TGTGCCAGCAGTTTAGCTGGACGGGGAGGAGAAAAACTGTTTTTT
TRBJ2-7 | - | - | TRBV7-9 | CASSPGVGEQYF | TGTGCCAGCAGTCCAGGTGTGGGCGAGCAGTACTTC
TRBJ2-7 | TRBD2 | few | TRBV28 | CASRRNLAGGYEQYF | TGTGCCAGCAGGCGCAATCTAGCGGGAGGGTACGAGCAGTACTTC
TRBJ2-3 | - | - | TRBV5-5 | CASSPAETTDTQYF | TGTGCCAGCAGCCCCGCAGAAACCACAGATACGCAGTATTTT
TRBJ1-4 | - | - | TRBV7-8 | CASSRSGGIGGTGGEVFF | TGTGCCAGCAGCCGCTCTGGAGGGATCGGCGGGACGGGCGGGGAAGTGTTTTTT
TRBJ2-5 | TRBD1 | few | TRBV15 | CATSRGPGQIEQHQETQYF | TGTGCCACCAGCAGGGGACCGGGACAGATTGAACAGCACCAAGAGACCCAGTACTTC
TRBJ2-2 | TRBD1 | - | TRBV2 | CASSEGQGASGELFF | TGTGCCAGCAGTGAGGGACAGGGGGCGTCCGGGGAGCTGTTTTTT
TRBJ1-5 | - | - | TRBV5-8 | CASSPWAGEQGNQPQHF | TGTGCCAGCAGCCCGTGGGCGGGAGAGCAGGGCAATCAGCCCCAGCATTTT
TRBJ2-2 | - | - | TRBV27 | CASRNGLTNTGELFF | TGTGCCAGCAGAAACGGACTAACGAACACCGGGGAGCTGTTTTTT
TRBJ1-3 | - | - | TRBV28 | CASSGRDSGNTIYF | TGTGCCAGCAGTGGACGGGACTCTGGAAACACCATATATTTT
TRBJ1-5 | TRBD1 | once | TRBV19 | CASSDTGDAGRWPQHF | TGTGCCAGTAGTGATACAGGGGATGCGGGAAGATGGCCCCAGCATTTT
TRBJ1-6 | TRBD1 | - | TRBV9 | CASSPHDRANSPLHF | TGTGCCAGCAGCCCTCACGACAGGGCAAACTCACCCCTCCACTTT
TRBJ1-1 | - | - | TRBV29-1 | CSGDRDNQEAFF | TGCAGCGGCGACCGGGACAACCAAGAAGCTTTCTTT
TRBJ2-3 | TRBD2 | - | TRBV9 | CASSLTSSGIPQYF | TGTGCCAGCAGCCTCACGTCTAGCGGAATACCGCAGTATTTT
TRBJ1-5 | - | - | TRBV6-6 | CASSPYEDQPQHF | TGTGCCAGCAGTCCGTATGAGGATCAGCCCCAGCATTTT
TRBJ2-5 | - | - | TRBV28 | CASSFSGWVYGTQYF | TGTGCCAGCAGTTTTTCGGGATGGGTCTATGGGACCCAGTACTTC
TRBJ1-2 | TRBD1 | - | TRBV7-8 | CASSPSTLTGSYTF | TGTGCCAGCAGTCCTAGCACCTTGACAGGGAGCTACACCTTC
TRBJ2-1 | - | - | TRBV19 | CASSIFGTSYNEQFF | TGTGCCAGTAGTATTTTCGGGACATCCTACAATGAGCAGTTCTTC
TRBJ2-7 | TRBD2 | - | TRBV27 | CASSLYLAGEQYF | TGTGCCAGCAGTTTATACCTAGCGGGAGAACAGTACTTC
TRBJ2-7 | TRBD2 | - | TRBV9 | CASSVDPAGEYEQYF | TGTGCCAGCAGCGTAGATCCAGCGGGGGAGTACGAGCAGTACTTC
TRBJ2-7 | TRBD2 | - | TRBV7-9 | CASSPRLAGGYEQYF | TGTGCCAGCAGCCCAAGACTAGCGGGAGGGTACGAGCAGTACTTC
TRBJ1-3 | - | - | TRBV30 | CACTRGSGNTIYF | TGTGCCTGCACCAGGGGCTCTGGAAACACCATATATTTT
TRBJ1-2 | TRBD1 | - | TRBV25-1 | CASSGGTANYGYTF | TGTGCCAGCAGTGGCGGGACAGCTAACTATGGCTACACCTTC
TRBJ2-1 | TRBD2 | - | TRBV19 | CASSPHSGSFNEQFF | TGTGCCAGTAGTCCCCATAGCGGGAGTTTCAATGAGCAGTTCTTC
TRBJ2-2 | TRBD1 | once | TRBV5-1 | CASSLGPGQGTGGTNTGELFF | TGCGCCAGCAGCCTGGGCCCGGGACAGGGTACCGGAGGCACGAACACCGGGGAGCTGTTTTTT
TRBJ2-7 | - | - | TRBV6-6 | CASSYPREGLYEQYF | TGTGCCAGCAGTTACCCTCGGGAAGGGCTCTACGAGCAGTACTTC
TRBJ1-5 | - | - | TRBV19 | CASKTDSSNQPQHF | TGTGCCAGTAAGACGGACAGTTCTAATCAGCCCCAGCATTTT
TRBJ2-5 | - | few | TRBV19 | CASTAGQGLGETQYF | TGTGCCAGTACCGCGGGCCAGGGGCTCGGGGAGACCCAGTACTTC
TRBJ1-4 | TRBD1 | few | TRBV5-6 | CASSQTGEREKLFF | TGTGCCAGCAGCCAGACAGGGGAAAGGGAAAAACTGTTTTTT